This T cell receptor beta chain was sequenced during a study of blood T cell repertoires in COVID-19. Study information: Samples taken during acute and convalescent COVID-19 were collected in the United States, Italy and Spain.

Deletions cut 0 bases from V and 2 bases from J, with 8 bases between. The germline V gene encodes CDR1 LNHNV and CDR2 YYDKDF (reference sequence). The CDR3 totals 14 residues. As handled by the study authors: The assay estimated nucleated cells by amplifying reference gene primers. Clones were sequenced by immunoSEQ multiplex PCR, and TCRdb holds only the in-frame ones, with some missing. V, J and clone size derive from that table, while D and trimming were established from the DNA sequence. The data contain about 320,000 clones, about 83% of them singletons. This clonotype originated in a woman aged 45-65 years with acute or convalescent COVID-19. Material: peripheral blood. The chain employs TRBV15 and TRBJ2-7, with D perhaps matching TRBD1 (5 bases). The CDR3 region has the DNA TGTGCCACCAGCAGAGACAGGGTGGCCTACGAGCAGTACTTC. Translation: CATSRDRVAYEQYF.